This TCR beta chain was identified in a study of spatial heterogeneity in lung cancer. V dropped 0 bases and J dropped 8; count of bases not matched to a gene: 3. The germline V gene encodes CDR1 MNHEY and CDR2 SVGAGI. The CDR3 has 14 residues. TCRdb itself ran the 5' RACE reads through MiXCR, one entry per CDR3 protein. The sample has about 22,000 distinct CDR3 sequences, about 5% seen once. The sample holds many counts of this clonotype. Sample time point: sample taken at primary tumor resection. The study sequenced unsorted whole RNA from tumor, nontumor lung or frozen PBMC. The rearrangement joins TRBV6-5 to TRBJ2-2, with 7 bases fitting TRBD1. The TCR originated in a male donor with early-stage non-small cell lung cancer. The starting material was PBMCs, obtained at surgery. Written as DNA, the CDR3 is TGTGCCAGCAGTTACTCCGACAGGGTTGGGGAGCTGTTTTTT. Amino acids: CASSYSDRVGELFF.